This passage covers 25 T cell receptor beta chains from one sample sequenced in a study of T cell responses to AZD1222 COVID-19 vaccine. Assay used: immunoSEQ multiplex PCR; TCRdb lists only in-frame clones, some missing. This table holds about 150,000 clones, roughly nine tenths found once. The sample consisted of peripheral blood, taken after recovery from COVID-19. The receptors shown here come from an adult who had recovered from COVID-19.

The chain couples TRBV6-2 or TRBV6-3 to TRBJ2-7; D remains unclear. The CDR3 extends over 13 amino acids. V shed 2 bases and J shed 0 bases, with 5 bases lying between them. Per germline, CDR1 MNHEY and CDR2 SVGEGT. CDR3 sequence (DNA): TGTGCCAGCAGTTACGACCGCTCCTACGAGCAGTACTTC. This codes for CASSYDRSYEQYF.

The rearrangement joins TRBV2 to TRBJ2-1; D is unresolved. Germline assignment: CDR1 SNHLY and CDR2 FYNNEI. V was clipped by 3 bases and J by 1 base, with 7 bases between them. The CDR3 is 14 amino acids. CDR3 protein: CASSEPESYNEQFF. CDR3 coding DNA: TGTGCCAGCAGTGAGCCGGAATCCTACAATGAGCAGTTCTTC.

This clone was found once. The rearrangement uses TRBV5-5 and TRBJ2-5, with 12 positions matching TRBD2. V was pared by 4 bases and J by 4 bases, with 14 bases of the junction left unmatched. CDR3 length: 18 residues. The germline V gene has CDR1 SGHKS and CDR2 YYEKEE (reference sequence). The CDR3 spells CASSILRLAGAEGETQYF. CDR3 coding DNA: TGTGCCAGCAGCATCCTCCGACTAGCGGGGGCCGAGGGAGAGACCCAGTACTTC.

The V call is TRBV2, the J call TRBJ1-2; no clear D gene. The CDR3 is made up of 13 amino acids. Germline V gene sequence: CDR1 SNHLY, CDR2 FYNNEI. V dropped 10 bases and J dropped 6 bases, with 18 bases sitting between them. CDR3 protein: CATRRGVLDGYTF. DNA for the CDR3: TGTGCCACCAGACGTGGGGTCCTAGATGGCTACACCTTC.

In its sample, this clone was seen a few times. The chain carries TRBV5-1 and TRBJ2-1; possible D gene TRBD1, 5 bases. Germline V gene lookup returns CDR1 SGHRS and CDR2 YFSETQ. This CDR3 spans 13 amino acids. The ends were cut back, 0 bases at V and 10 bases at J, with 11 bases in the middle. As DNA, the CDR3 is TGCGCCAGCAGCTTGGAAAGGGGTGGGGAGCAGTTCTTC. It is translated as CASSLERGGEQFF. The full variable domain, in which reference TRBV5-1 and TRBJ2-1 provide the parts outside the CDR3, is KAGVTQTPRYLIKTRGQQVTLSCSPISGHRSVSWYQQTPGQGLQFLFEYFSETQRNKGNFPGRFSGRQFSNSRSEMNVSTLELGDSALYLCASSLERGGEQFFGPGTRLTVL.

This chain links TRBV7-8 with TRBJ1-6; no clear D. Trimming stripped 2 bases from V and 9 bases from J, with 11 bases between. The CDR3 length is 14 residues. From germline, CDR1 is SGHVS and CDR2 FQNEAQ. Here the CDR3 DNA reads TGTGCCAGCAGCTTATCCGGGTTTCTTTCACCCCTCCACTTT. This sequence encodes CASSLSGFLSPLHF.

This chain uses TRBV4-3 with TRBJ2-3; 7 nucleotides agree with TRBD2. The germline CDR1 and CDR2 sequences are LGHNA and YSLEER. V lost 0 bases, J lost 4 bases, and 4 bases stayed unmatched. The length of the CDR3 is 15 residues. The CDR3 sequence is CASSQEPAGADTQYF. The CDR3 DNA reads TGCGCCAGCAGCCAAGAACCCGCGGGAGCAGATACGCAGTATTTT.

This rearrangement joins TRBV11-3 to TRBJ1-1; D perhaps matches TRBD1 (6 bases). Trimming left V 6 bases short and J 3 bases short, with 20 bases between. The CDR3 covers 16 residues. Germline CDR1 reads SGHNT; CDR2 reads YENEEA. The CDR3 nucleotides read TGTGCCAGCAGTAACCGGGGGGCAGGCCAGGACACTGAAGCTTTCTTT. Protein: CASSNRGAGQDTEAFF.

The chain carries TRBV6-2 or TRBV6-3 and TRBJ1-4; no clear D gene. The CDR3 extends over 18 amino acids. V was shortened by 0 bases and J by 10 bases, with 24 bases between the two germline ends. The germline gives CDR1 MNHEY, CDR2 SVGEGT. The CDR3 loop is CASSYSMVPFLEPGKLFF. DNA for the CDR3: TGTGCCAGCAGTTACTCGATGGTGCCCTTCTTAGAGCCAGGAAAACTGTTTTTT.

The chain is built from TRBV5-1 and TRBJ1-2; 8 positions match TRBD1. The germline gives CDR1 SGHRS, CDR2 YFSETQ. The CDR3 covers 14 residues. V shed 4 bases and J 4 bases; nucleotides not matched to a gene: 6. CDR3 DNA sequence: TGCGCCAGCAGCCAAGCCGGACAGGGCTATGGCTACACCTTC. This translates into CASSQAGQGYGYTF. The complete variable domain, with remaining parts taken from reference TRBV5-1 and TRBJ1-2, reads KAGVTQTPRYLIKTRGQQVTLSCSPISGHRSVSWYQQTPGQGLQFLFEYFSETQRNKGNFPGRFSGRQFSNSRSEMNVSTLELGDSALYLCASSQAGQGYGYTFGSGTRLTVV.

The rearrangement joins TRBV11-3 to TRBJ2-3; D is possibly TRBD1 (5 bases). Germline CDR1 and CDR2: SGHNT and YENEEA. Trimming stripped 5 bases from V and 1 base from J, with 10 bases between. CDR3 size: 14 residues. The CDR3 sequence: CASSRRAGTDTQYF. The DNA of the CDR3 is TGTGCCAGCAGCCGCAGGGCCGGCACAGATACGCAGTATTTT.

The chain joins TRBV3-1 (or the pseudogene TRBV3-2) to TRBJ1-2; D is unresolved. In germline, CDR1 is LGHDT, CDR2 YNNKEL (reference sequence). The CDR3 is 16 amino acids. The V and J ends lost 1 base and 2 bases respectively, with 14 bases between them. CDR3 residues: CASSQGPAEDNYGYTF. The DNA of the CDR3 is TGTGCCAGCAGCCAAGGCCCCGCAGAGGACAACTATGGCTACACCTTC.

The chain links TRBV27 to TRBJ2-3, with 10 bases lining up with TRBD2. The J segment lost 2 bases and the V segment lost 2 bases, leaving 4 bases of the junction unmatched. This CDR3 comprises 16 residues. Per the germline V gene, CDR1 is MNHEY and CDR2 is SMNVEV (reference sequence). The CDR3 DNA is TGTGCCAGCAGTTTACTAGCGGGAGCGATCACAGATACGCAGTATTTT. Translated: CASSLLAGAITDTQYF.

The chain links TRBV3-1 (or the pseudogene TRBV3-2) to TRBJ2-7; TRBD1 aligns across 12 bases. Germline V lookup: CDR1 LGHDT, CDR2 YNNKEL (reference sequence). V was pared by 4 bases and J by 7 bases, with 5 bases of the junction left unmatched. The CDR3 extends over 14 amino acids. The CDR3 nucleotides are TGTGCCAGCAGCCGGGGGACAGGGGGCGTGGAGCAGTACTTC. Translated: CASSRGTGGVEQYF.

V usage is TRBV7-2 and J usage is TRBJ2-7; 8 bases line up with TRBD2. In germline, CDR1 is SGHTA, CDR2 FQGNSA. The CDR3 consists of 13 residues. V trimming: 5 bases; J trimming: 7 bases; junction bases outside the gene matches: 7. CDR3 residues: CASSPQRGREQYF. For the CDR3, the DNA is TGTGCCAGCAGCCCTCAGCGGGGGAGGGAGCAGTACTTC.

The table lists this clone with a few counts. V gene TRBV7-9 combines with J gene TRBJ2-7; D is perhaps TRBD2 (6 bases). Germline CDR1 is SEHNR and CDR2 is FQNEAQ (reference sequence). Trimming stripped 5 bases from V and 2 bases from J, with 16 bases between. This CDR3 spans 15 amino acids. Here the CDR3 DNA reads TGTGCCAGCAGCCTCTATAGCGGCGGGCCCTACGAGCAGTACTTC. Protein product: CASSLYSGGPYEQYF.

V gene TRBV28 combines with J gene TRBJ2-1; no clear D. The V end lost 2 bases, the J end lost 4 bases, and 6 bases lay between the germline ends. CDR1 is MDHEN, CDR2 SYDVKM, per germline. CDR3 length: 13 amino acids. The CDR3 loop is CASSLNWYNEQFF. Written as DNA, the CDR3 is TGTGCCAGCAGTTTAAACTGGTACAATGAGCAGTTCTTC.

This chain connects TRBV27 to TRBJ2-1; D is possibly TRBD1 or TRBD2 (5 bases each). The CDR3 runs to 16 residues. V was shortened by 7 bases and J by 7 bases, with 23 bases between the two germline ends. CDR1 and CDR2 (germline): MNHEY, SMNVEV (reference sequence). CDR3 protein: CASTPGSGGTWNEQFF. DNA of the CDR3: TGTGCCAGCACCCCAGGGAGTGGGGGAACATGGAATGAGCAGTTCTTC.

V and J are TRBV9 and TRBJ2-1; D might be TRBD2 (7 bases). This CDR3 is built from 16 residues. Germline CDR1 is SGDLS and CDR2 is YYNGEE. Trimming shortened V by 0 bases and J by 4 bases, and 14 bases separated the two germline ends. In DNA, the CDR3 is TGTGCCAGCAGCGTAGGTATGGCGGGGGCTTACAATGAGCAGTTCTTC. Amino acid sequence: CASSVGMAGAYNEQFF.

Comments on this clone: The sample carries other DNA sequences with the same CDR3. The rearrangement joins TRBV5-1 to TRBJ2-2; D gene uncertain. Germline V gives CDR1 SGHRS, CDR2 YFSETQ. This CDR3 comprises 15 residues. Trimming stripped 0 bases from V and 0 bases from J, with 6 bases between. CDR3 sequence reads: CASSLDAPNTGELFF. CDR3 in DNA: TGCGCCAGCAGCTTGGATGCGCCGAACACCGGGGAGCTGTTTTTT.

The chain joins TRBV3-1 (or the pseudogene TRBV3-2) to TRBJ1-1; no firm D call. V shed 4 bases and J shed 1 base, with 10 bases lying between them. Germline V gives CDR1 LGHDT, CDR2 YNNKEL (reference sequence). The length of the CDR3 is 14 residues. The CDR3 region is CASSLSSGNTEAFF. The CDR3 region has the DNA TGTGCCAGCAGCCTCAGCAGCGGGAACACTGAAGCTTTCTTT.

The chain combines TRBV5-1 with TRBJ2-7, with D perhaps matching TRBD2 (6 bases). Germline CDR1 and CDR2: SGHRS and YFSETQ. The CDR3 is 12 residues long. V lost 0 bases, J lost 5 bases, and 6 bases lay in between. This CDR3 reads CASSLGTNEQYF. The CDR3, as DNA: TGCGCCAGCAGCTTGGGGACTAACGAGCAGTACTTC.

The CDR3 nucleotides are TGTGCCAGCAGCTTAGAAAGGGTGGCGAACTATGGCTACACCTTC. It is translated as CASSLERVANYGYTF. The chain is built from TRBV7-8 and TRBJ1-2; D uncertain. Trimming left V 1 base short and J 2 bases short, with 11 bases between. Germline V gene data show CDR1 as SGHVS and CDR2 as FQNEAQ. There are 15 residues in the CDR3. Full variable domain (rest looked up from reference TRBV7-8 and TRBJ1-2): GAGVSQSPRYKVAKRGQDVALRCDPISGHVSLFWYQQALGQGPEFLTYFQNEAQLDKSGLPSDRFFAERPEGSVSTLKIQRTQQEDSAVYLCASSLERVANYGYTFGSGTRLTVV.

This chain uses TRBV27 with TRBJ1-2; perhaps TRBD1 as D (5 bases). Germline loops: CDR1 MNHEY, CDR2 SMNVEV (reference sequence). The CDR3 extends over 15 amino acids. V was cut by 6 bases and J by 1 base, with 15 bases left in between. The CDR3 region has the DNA TGTGCCAGCAGCCCCCGAGGGGAACTTAACTATGGCTACACCTTC. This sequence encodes CASSPRGELNYGYTF.

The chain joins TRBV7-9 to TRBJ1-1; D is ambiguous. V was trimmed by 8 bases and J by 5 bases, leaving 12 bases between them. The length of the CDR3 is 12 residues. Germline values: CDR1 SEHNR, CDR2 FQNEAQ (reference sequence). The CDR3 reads CASDGSRTEAFF. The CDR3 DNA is TGTGCCAGCGACGGGTCGCGGACTGAAGCTTTCTTT.